This T cell receptor (beta chain) appears in the sequencing data of a study of CD8 T cells in ankylosing spondylitis. The study, taken as a whole, reports: Among TCR beta sequences, a motif of eight highly homologous variants appeared characteristic of ankylosing spondylitis blood. Earlier literature documents some of the motif variants in reactive arthritis synovial fluid and blood.

The V end was cut by 6 bases, the J end by 6 bases, with 15 bases between. Looked up from germline, CDR1 is MNHEY and CDR2 is SMNVEV (reference sequence). The CDR3 sequence is 15 residues long. Comment on this clonotype: Its cognate antigen is unknown.

Libraries for TCR beta were made by quantitative 5'-RACE with molecular barcodes. TCRdb fed the 5' RACE reads into MiXCR, producing one record per CDR3 protein. The sample has 650,000 to 800,000 distinct CDR3 sequences, around 20% seen once. The chain uses TRBV27 and TRBJ1-6, with a tentative D call TRBD1 (6 bases). Sequenced input: blood, either unsorted or a sorted T cell fraction (not recorded which). This TCR was recovered from a male donor with ankylosing spondylitis. The CDR3 DNA sequence: TGTGCCAGCAGCGTGACGGACAGATCTAATTCACCCCTCCACTTT. Protein product: CASSVTDRSNSPLHF.